This T cell receptor beta chain appears in the sequencing data of a study of PD-1 blockade in mismatch repair-deficient tumors. General study results and limits: Tumor-resident clones, often undetectable pretreatment in blood, expanded then contracted after pembrolizumab.

With respect to this clone: Its matching antigen is unknown.

Libraries were prepared by immunoSEQ multiplex PCR; TCRdb keeps only in-frame clonotypes and omits some of them. The repertoire has 15,000 or so clones, approximately 80% of them found once; the top ten carry approximately 1.8%. V was clipped by 6 bases and J by 2 bases, with 23 bases between them. CDR3 length equals 18 residues. The germline V gene has CDR1 SGHNT and CDR2 YENEEA. This receptor was obtained from an adult with mismatch repair-deficient cancer. Sequenced here: PBMCs, sampled approximately 15 weeks after starting pembrolizumab. The rearrangement links TRBV11-3 to TRBJ2-1; TRBD2 is a possible D gene (6 bases). CDR3: CASRNAPPFLATYNEQFF. In DNA, the CDR3 is TGTGCCAGCAGGAATGCCCCCCCCTTTCTAGCGACCTACAATGAGCAGTTCTTC. Filled out from reference TRBV11-3 and TRBJ2-1, the complete variable domain reads EAGVVQSPRYKIIEKKQPVAFWCNPISGHNTLYWYLQNLGQGPELLIRYENEEAVDDSQLPKDRFSAERLKGVDSTLKIQPAELGDSAVYLCASRNAPPFLATYNEQFFGPGTRLTVL.